This TCR beta chain was sequenced in a study of monozygotic twins with inflammatory bowel disease. Whole-blood total RNA was extracted without T cell sorting. The template switching step added UMIs that contained a 6-nucleotide sample barcode. TCRdb reworked the 5' RACE reads into one entry per CDR3 protein, no DNA. The sample holds hundreds of thousands of distinct CDR3 sequences. Per the germline V gene, CDR1 is SGHDT and CDR2 is YYEEEE. This CDR3 region has 15 residues. Study-wide findings and caveats: Possibly reflecting limited power, no difference in repertoire similarity was found between concordant and discordant twins. A reduction in TCRbeta diversity (inverse Simpson) was seen in IBD patients relative to healthy co-twins.

On this clonotype itself: Its antigen remains unidentified.

V is TRBV5-6 and J is TRBJ2-3; TCRdb calls TRBD1, which cannot be checked without DNA. The source material was blood. The receptor's source is a human donor with ulcerative colitis or Crohn's disease, or a healthy co-twin of an affected twin (not recorded which). The CDR3: CASTPGQGTTDTQYF. The full variable domain, with the rest looked up from reference TRBV5-6 and TRBJ2-3, is DAGVTQSPTHLIKTRGQQVTLRCSPKSGHDTVSWYQQALGQGPQFIFQYYEEEERQRGNFPDRFSGHQFPNYSSELNVNALLLGDSALYLCASTPGQGTTDTQYFGPGTRLTVL.